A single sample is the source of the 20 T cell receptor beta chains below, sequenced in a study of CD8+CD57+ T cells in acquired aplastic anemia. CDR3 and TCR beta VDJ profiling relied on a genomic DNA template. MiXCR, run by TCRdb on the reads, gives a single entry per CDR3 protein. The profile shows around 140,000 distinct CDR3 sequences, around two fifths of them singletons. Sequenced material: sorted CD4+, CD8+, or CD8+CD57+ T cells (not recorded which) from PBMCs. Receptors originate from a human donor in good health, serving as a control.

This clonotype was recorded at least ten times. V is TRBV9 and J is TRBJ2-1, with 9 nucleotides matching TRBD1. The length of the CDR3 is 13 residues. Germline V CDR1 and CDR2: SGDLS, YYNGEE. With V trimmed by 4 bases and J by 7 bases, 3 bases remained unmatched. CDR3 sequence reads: CASSTGQGNEQFF. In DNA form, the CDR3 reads TGTGCCAGCAGCACCGGACAGGGGAATGAGCAGTTCTTC.

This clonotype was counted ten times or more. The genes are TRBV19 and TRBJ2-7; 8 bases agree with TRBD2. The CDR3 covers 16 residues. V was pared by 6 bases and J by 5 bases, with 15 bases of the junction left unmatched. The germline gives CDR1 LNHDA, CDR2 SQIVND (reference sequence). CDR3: CASSPTGGHRTHEQYF. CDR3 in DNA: TGTGCCAGTAGCCCTACGGGGGGGCATAGAACGCACGAGCAGTACTTC.

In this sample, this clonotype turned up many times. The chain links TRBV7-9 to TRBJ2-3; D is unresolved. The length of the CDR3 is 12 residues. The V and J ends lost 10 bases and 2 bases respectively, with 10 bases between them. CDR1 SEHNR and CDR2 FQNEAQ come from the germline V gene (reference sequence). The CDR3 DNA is TGTGCCATAGGCAAAAACACAGATACGCAGTATTTT. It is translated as CAIGKNTDTQYF. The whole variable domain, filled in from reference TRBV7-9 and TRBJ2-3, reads DTGVSQNPRHKITKRGQNVTFRCDPISEHNRLYWYRQTLGQGPEFLTYFQNEAQLEKSRLLSDRFSAERPKGSFSTLEIQRTEQGDSAMYLCAIGKNTDTQYFGPGTRLTVL.

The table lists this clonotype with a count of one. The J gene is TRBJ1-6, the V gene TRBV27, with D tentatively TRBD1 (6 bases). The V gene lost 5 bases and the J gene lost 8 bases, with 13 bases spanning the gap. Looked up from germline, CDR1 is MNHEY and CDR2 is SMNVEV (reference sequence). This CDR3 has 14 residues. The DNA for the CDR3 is TGTGCCAGCAGTGCTGGGGGCAGCGATTCACCCCTCCACTTT. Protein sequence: CASSAGGSDSPLHF.

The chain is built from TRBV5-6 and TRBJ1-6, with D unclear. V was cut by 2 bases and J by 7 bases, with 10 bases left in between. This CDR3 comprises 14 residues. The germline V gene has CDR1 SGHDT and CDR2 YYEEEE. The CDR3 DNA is TGTGCCAGCAGCTTTCTAGCCGAGAATTCACCCCTCCACTTT. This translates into CASSFLAENSPLHF.

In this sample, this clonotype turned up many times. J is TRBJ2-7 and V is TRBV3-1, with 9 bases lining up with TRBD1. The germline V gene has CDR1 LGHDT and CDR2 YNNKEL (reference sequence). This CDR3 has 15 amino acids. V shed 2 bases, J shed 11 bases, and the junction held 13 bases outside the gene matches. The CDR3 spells CASSQLGQGPLREYF. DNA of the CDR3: TGTGCCAGCAGCCAATTGGGACAGGGCCCGCTGCGGGAGTACTTC.

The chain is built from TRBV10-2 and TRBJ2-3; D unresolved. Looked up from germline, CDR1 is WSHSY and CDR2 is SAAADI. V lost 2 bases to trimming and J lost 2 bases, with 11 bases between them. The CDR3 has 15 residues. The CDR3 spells CASSEIGEPTDTQYF. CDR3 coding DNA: TGCGCCAGCAGTGAGATTGGTGAGCCCACAGATACGCAGTATTTT.

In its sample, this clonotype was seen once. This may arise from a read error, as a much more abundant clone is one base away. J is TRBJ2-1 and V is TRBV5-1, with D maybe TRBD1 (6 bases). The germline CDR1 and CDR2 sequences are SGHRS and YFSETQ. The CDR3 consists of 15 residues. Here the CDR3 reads CASSLRGSSCNEQFF. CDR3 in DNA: TGCGCCAGCAGCTTGAGGGGGAGCTCCTGCAATGAGCAGTTCTTC.

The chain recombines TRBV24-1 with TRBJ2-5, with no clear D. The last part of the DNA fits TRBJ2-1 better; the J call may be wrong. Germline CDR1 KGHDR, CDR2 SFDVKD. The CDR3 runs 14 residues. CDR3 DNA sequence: TGTGCCACCAGTGATTTGTCCAACTACAATGAGCAGTTCTTC. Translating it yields CATSDLSNYNEQFF.

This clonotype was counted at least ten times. DNA for the CDR3: TGTGCCAGTGGAGGACAGGCCGAGGGTGAAAAACTGTTTTTT. Protein: CASGGQAEGEKLFF. The V and J genes are TRBV19 and TRBJ1-4; 7 nucleotides align to TRBD1. With 8 bases clipped from V and 7 bases from J, the junction kept 10 bases outside the gene matches. Looked up from germline, CDR1 is LNHDA and CDR2 is SQIVND (reference sequence). The CDR3 has 14 residues.

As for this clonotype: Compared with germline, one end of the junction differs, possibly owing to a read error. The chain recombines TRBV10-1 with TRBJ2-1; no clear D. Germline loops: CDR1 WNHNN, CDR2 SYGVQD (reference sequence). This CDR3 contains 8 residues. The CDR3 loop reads CASNEQFF. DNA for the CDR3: TGCGCCAGCAATGAGCAGTTCTTC.

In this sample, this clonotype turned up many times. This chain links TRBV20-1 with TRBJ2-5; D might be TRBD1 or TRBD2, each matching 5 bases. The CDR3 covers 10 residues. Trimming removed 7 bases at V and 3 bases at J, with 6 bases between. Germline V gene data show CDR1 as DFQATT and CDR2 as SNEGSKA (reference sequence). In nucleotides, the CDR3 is TGCAGTGGAGGGGAAGAGACCCAGTACTTC. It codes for CSGGEETQYF.

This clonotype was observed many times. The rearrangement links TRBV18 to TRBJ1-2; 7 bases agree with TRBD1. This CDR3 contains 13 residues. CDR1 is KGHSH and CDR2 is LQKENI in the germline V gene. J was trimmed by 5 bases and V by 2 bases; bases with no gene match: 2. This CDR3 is CASSPGTDYGYTF. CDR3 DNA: TGTGCCAGCTCACCAGGGACAGATTATGGCTACACCTTC.

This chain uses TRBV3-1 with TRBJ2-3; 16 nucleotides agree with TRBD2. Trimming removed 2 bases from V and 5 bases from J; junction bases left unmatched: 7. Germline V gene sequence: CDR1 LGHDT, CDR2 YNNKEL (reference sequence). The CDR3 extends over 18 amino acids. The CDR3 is CASSQRGLAGGLKDTQYF. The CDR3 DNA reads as TGTGCCAGCAGCCAAAGGGGACTAGCGGGGGGGCTGAAAGATACGCAGTATTTT.

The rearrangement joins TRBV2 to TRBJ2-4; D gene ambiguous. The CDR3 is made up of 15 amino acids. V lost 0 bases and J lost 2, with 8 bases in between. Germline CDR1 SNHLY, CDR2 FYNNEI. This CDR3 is CASSEATFPKNIQYF. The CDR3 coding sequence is TGTGCCAGCAGTGAAGCGACATTTCCCAAAAACATTCAGTACTTC.

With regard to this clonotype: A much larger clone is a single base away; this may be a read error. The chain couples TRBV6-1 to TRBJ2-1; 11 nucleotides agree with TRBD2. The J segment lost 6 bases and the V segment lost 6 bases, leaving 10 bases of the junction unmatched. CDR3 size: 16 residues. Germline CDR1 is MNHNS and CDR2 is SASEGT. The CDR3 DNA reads TGTGCCAGCAGAAGCTTAGCGGGAGGGCATGCCAATGAGCAGTTCTTC. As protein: CASRSLAGGHANEQFF.

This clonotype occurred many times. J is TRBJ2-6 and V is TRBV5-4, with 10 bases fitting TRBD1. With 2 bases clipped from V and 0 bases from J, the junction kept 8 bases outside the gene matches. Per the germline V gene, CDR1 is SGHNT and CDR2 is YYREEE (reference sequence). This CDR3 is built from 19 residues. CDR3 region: CASSFKDRGTLSGANVLTF. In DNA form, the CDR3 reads TGTGCCAGCAGCTTTAAGGACAGGGGGACCCTCTCTGGGGCCAACGTCCTGACTTTC. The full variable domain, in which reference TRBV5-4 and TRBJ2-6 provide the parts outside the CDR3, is ETGVTQSPTHLIKTRGQQVTLRCSSQSGHNTVSWYQQALGQGPQFIFQYYREEENGRGNFPPRFSGLQFPNYSSELNVNALELDDSALYLCASSFKDRGTLSGANVLTFGAGSRLTVL.

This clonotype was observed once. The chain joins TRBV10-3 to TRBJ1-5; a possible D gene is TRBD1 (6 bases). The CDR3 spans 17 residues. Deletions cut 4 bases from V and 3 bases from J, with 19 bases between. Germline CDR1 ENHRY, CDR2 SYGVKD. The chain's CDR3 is CAISGGSQGQYNQPQHF. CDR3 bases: TGTGCCATCAGTGGAGGGTCACAGGGACAATACAATCAGCCCCAGCATTTT.

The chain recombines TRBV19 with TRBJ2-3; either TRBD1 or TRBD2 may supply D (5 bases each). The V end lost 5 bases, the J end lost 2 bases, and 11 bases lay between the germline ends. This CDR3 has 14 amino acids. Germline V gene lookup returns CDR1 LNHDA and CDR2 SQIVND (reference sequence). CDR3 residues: CASSVGPTTDTQYF. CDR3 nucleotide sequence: TGTGCCAGTAGTGTGGGACCGACCACAGATACGCAGTATTTT.

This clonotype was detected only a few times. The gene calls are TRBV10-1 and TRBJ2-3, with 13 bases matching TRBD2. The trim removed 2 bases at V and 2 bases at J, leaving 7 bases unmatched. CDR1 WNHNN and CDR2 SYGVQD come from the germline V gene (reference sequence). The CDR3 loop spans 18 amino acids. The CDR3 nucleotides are TGCGCCAGCAGTGAGGCACGAGGACTAGCGGGAGTCACAGATACGCAGTATTTT. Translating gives CASSEARGLAGVTDTQYF.